This T cell receptor beta chain was retrieved from a study of Graves' ophthalmopathy and Graves' hyperthyroidism. Regarding this clonotype: A much bigger clone sits one base away, suggesting this may be a read error.

CDR1 is ENHRY and CDR2 is SYGVKD in the germline V gene. CDR3 length: 11 residues. V lost 8 bases and J 6 bases, leaving 11 bases between the germline ends. Ophthalmopathy donors' eye disease showed moderate-to-severe activity, CAS of at least 3, NOSPECS of at least 4 and duration under 3 months. Ineligible for inclusion were patients with other autoimmune diseases, uncontrolled infections, pregnancy or lactation. Using RNA transcripts, the TCR beta CDR3 regions were amplified. An initial RT-PCR round employing HTBI primers preceded a second-round multiplex PCR. TCRdb processed the multiplex PCR reads anew with MiXCR; each CDR3 protein has one entry. The repertoire holds about half a million distinct CDR3 sequences, with about 15% as singletons.

This clonotype originated in a woman in her twenties or thirties with Graves' ophthalmopathy. Sequenced input: blood. V is TRBV10-3 and J is TRBJ2-7; TRBD2 might be the D (7 bases). The CDR3 nucleotides are TGTGCCATCCGGGGGGCGGGCGAGCAGTACTTC. Its protein product is CAIRGAGEQYF.